This T cell receptor beta chain was obtained from a study of breast tumors, draining lymph nodes, adjacent tissues (dated by TCRdb to about 2016). About the full investigation: TCR beta repertoires were compared across tumor, adjacent nontumor tissue and axillary lymph nodes obtained from breast cancer patients. The study was designed to assess the relationships and possible T-cell exchange between tumor, surrounding tissue and draining lymph node repertoires in human breast cancer. Overall results and qualifications from the work: The study presented the conclusion that tumor T cells originate in lymph nodes as consistent with a hypothesis, not as something directly demonstrated. Tumor and nontumor tissue repertoires were significantly more similar in luminal-like than in basal-like breast cancer. Tumor T-cell repertoires showed less diversity than lymph node repertoires and more diversity than nontumor tissue repertoires, and tumor T-cell repertoires showed preferential V and J gene usage. The data were judged consistent with most tumor T cells deriving from the lymph node and then expanding within tumor tissue.

The listed sequencing device is Illumina HiSeq 2000. TCR beta chain libraries were generated by multiplex PCR amplification. The amplified TCR beta chain products were analyzed by high-throughput sequencing. The public reads were reanalyzed by TCRdb: fastp trimming at Q25, MiXCR alignment, in-frame beta chains only. Merged by CDR3 protein, the rows form single entries marked with the most common genes and DNA. Recorded for this sample are around 130,000 distinct CDR3 sequences; roughly 33% of them occurred a single time. Of the sample, roughly 2.3% falls within the top ten clones. This clonotype appeared many times. What this receptor recognizes is not known. No much larger clone exists at a distance of one base, and base qualities are not known. The axillary draining lymph nodes of breast cancer patients were the source of the lymph node samples. CDR1 and CDR2 (SGHVS, FNYEAQ) derive from the germline V gene. V is pared back by 0 bases and J by 5 bases, with 8 bases lying between the germline termini. From cysteine to phenylalanine, the CDR3 is 14 amino acids long. Only CDR3 DNA is held: 42 bases, read in frame from base 1.

This clonotype was sampled from a female donor with breast cancer. Some clones in this sample may be carry-over from other donors' samples. The sample consisted of axillary lymph node tissue. The chain is made from TRBV7-6 and TRBJ2-1; too little of a D gene remains to name it. The nucleotides read TGTGCCAGCAGCTTAGCGCTAATTAACAATGAGCAGTTCTTC. Translated, it gives CASSLALINNEQFF.